This is a list of T cell receptor beta chains from one sample in a study of cytomegalovirus exposure and HLA in healthy donors. Repertoires were generated with immunoSEQ multiplex PCR, while TCRdb's copy carries only in-frame clones and drops some. The table records approximately 160,000 clones, 77% of them present only once. The sample consisted of PBMCs. The receptors here all came from a woman in her twenties or thirties in good health and CMV-seronegative. CDR3s include the opening cysteine and the closing phenylalanine or tryptophan. A D gene is named only where the DNA matches it firmly. The size of a clone is reported for some rows only, either as once, few or many, or as a class for expanded clones.

v_call	clone_size	j_call	d_call	cdr3_aa	cdr3_nt
TRBV7-6	.	TRBJ2-2	.	CASSLEWMGSGTGELFF	TGTGCCAGCAGCTTAGAATGGATGGGATCAGGGACCGGGGAGCTGTTTTTT
TRBV7-2	.	TRBJ2-1	.	CASSSNPAEGPYNNEQFF	TGTGCCAGCAGCTCTAACCCGGCGGAGGGGCCGTATAACAATGAGCAGTTCTTC
TRBV27	once	TRBJ2-7	TRBD1	CASSSPGQGSGTRGEQYF	TGTGCCAGCAGTTCGCCGGGACAGGGGTCAGGAACCAGGGGGGAGCAGTACTTC
TRBV19	.	TRBJ1-1	.	CASSPGGTPNTEAFF	TGTGCCAGTAGCCCGGGGGGAACCCCGAACACTGAAGCTTTCTTT
TRBV11-3	.	TRBJ1-6	TRBD1	CASSSRDSYNSPLHF	TGTGCCAGCAGCTCTCGGGACAGCTATAATTCACCCCTCCACTTT
TRBV9	.	TRBJ2-1	.	CASSATAISYNEQFF	TGTGCCAGCAGCGCCACAGCTATCTCCTACAATGAGCAGTTCTTC
TRBV28	once	TRBJ2-3	.	CASSPPSTDTQYF	TGTGCCAGCAGTCCCCCTAGCACAGATACGCAGTATTTT
TRBV5-4	.	TRBJ2-4	.	CASSLQGLGKNIQYF	TGTGCCAGCAGCTTACAGGGTTTAGGCAAAAACATTCAGTACTTC
TRBV7-3	.	TRBJ2-3	.	CASSLGPGADTQYF	TGTGCCAGCAGCTTAGGTCCGGGGGCAGATACGCAGTATTTT
TRBV4-1	once	TRBJ1-1	.	CASSQDTGTMNTEAFF	TGCGCCAGCAGCCAAGATACCGGGACTATGAACACTGAAGCTTTCTTT
TRBV5-6	few	TRBJ1-5	TRBD1	CASSLTTGGRQPQHF	TGTGCCAGCAGCTTGACTACAGGGGGACGTCAGCCCCAGCATTTT
TRBV7-2	once	TRBJ2-3	.	CASSLRGLEGPDTQYF	TGTGCCAGCAGCTTAAGAGGGTTGGAGGGCCCCGATACGCAGTATTTT
TRBV25-1	once	TRBJ1-1	.	CASREHTEAFF	TGTGCCAGCAGGGAGCACACTGAAGCTTTCTTT
TRBV15	.	TRBJ1-2	TRBD1	CATSIHRGSYGYTF	TGTGCCACCAGCATCCACAGGGGGAGCTATGGCTACACCTTC
TRBV5-1	.	TRBJ2-3	TRBD2	CASSTRLASTDTQYF	TGCGCCAGCAGCACTAGACTAGCTAGCACAGATACGCAGTATTTT
TRBV5-1	few	TRBJ1-1	.	CASSRSGGGTEAFF	TGCGCCAGCAGCCGGTCAGGTGGAGGCACTGAAGCTTTCTTT
TRBV2	.	TRBJ1-5	.	CASTGQGNQPQHF	TGTGCCAGCACAGGGCAGGGCAATCAGCCCCAGCATTTT
TRBV7-8	.	TRBJ1-2	.	CASSSDKYYGYTF	TGTGCCAGCAGCTCGGACAAATACTATGGCTACACCTTC
TRBV5-1	.	TRBJ2-7	.	CASGGSSYEQYF	TGCGCCAGCGGGGGGAGCTCCTACGAGCAGTACTTC
TRBV6-5	.	TRBJ1-1	TRBD1	CASSRDRGMNTEAFF	TGTGCCAGCAGCCGGGACAGGGGGATGAACACTGAAGCTTTCTTT
TRBV14	.	TRBJ2-5	.	CASSLGRGTWGETQYF	TGTGCCAGCAGCCTTGGCCGGGGTACTTGGGGAGAGACCCAGTACTTC
TRBV29-1	.	TRBJ1-1	TRBD1	CSDGTVSEAFF	TGCAGCGACGGGACAGTTAGTGAAGCTTTCTTT
TRBV4-2	.	TRBJ2-7	.	CASSQAEARGSYEQYF	TGTGCCAGCAGCCAAGCTGAGGCCCGAGGTTCATACGAGCAGTACTTC